The 30 T cell receptor beta chains below all came from one sample that was sequenced in a study of CD8 T cells in ankylosing spondylitis. One entry per CDR3 protein, called by TCRdb with MiXCR from the 5' RACE reads. The table shows 250,000 to 350,000 distinct CDR3 sequences, with 20% occurring only once. Source material: blood, either unsorted or a sorted T cell fraction (not recorded which). The receptors come from a male donor with ankylosing spondylitis or in good health (not recorded which).

V usage is TRBV4-1 and J usage is TRBJ2-3; TRBD2 matches at 9 bases. V was pared by 0 bases and J by 1 base, with 5 bases of the junction left unmatched. The CDR3 totals 17 residues. From germline, CDR1 is MGHRA and CDR2 YSYEKL. This CDR3 reads CASSQDLREGGTDTQYF. The DNA of the CDR3 is TGCGCCAGCAGCCAAGATCTGCGGGAGGGTGGCACAGATACGCAGTATTTT.

This chain uses TRBV7-9 with TRBJ2-2; D is unresolved. This CDR3 has 15 amino acids. The germline V and J ends were trimmed by 0 bases and 5 bases, with 10 bases remaining between them. From germline, CDR1 is SEHNR and CDR2 FQNEAQ (reference sequence). CDR3 region: CASSLAQEGTGELFF. CDR3 DNA: TGTGCCAGCAGCTTAGCGCAGGAAGGAACCGGGGAGCTGTTTTTT.

This clonotype turned up a few times. This chain connects TRBV29-1 to TRBJ1-4, with 7 bases identical to TRBD1. The germline CDR1 and CDR2 sequences are SQVTM and ANQGSEA. This CDR3 region has 13 residues. J gave up 6 bases and V 3 bases, and 4 bases lay outside the gene matches. This CDR3 reads CSVEKGADEKLFF. The CDR3 region has the DNA TGCAGCGTTGAGAAGGGGGCAGATGAAAAACTGTTTTTT.

This clonotype has a handful of counts. The V call is TRBV20-1, the J call TRBJ2-5; 7 positions agree with TRBD2. V shed 1 base and J 4 bases; nucleotides not matched to a gene: 9. This CDR3 contains 15 residues. Germline V CDR1 and CDR2: DFQATT, SNEGSKA (reference sequence). CDR3 loop: CSARGRAGRRETQYF. The DNA of the CDR3 is TGCAGTGCTAGAGGCCGAGCGGGGCGGAGAGAGACCCAGTACTTC.

V and J are TRBV10-3 and TRBJ2-2; D unclear. The V gene's germline CDR1 is ENHRY and CDR2 SYGVKD. This CDR3 region has 12 residues. The V and J ends lost 6 bases and 5 bases respectively, with 7 bases between them. The CDR3 sequence is CAIRGETGELFF. The CDR3 region has the DNA TGTGCCATCAGGGGCGAGACCGGGGAGCTGTTTTTT.

The chain recombines TRBV24-1 with TRBJ2-1; possible D gene TRBD2, 6 bases. Trimming removed 7 bases at V and 4 bases at J, with 16 bases between. Germline CDR1 reads KGHDR; CDR2 reads SFDVKD. CDR3 length equals 15 residues. The CDR3 DNA is TGTGCCACCAGCACAAGCGGAGGGGTGTACAATGAGCAGTTCTTC. Its translation: CATSTSGGVYNEQFF.

Worth noting for this clonotype: The germline gene is not matched at one end of the junction; a read error may be the cause. The CDR3 DNA follows: TGTACCATCAAGGGATCAGGTCCCTCCTCTGGAAACACCATATATTTT. Translated, it gives CTIKGSGPSSGNTIYF. V usage is TRBV10-3 and J usage is TRBJ1-3; no clear D gene. Germline values: CDR1 ENHRY, CDR2 SYGVKD. This CDR3 spans 16 amino acids.

This clonotype was counted between two and nine times. V is TRBV20-1 and J is TRBJ1-1, with 10 nucleotides matching TRBD1. The germline V gene encodes CDR1 DFQATT and CDR2 SNEGSKA (reference sequence). CDR3 length: 12 residues. Losses at the gene ends were 6 bases for V and 4 bases for J; bases not matched to a gene: 2. In DNA form, the CDR3 reads TGCAGTGCCAGGGACAGGGGCACTGAAGCTTTCTTT. It encodes CSARDRGTEAFF.

The chain joins TRBV12-3 or TRBV12-4 to TRBJ2-3, with D uncertain. V was shortened by 11 bases and J by 4 bases, with 13 bases between the two germline ends. The length of the CDR3 is 12 residues. This chain's CDR3 is CAVGREADTQYF. CDR3 coding DNA: TGTGCCGTGGGCCGCGAGGCAGATACGCAGTATTTT.

This chain connects TRBV7-9 to TRBJ2-5; D possibly corresponds to TRBD1 (5 bases). V lost 5 bases and J 2 bases, leaving 15 bases between the germline ends. Germline CDR1 and CDR2: SEHNR and FQNEAQ (reference sequence). The CDR3 is 15 amino acids. The CDR3 coding sequence is TGTGCCAGCAGCCCACCCTGGACACAACAAGAGACCCAGTACTTC. Translating gives CASSPPWTQQETQYF.

This clonotype came up a few times. The rearrangement joins TRBV3-1 to TRBJ2-2, with 13 bases lining up with TRBD2. The J segment lost 7 bases and the V segment lost 5 bases, leaving 7 bases of the junction unmatched. The V gene's germline CDR1 is LGHDT and CDR2 YNNKEL (reference sequence). The CDR3 is 16 amino acids. The CDR3 DNA follows: TGTGCCAGCAGCTCACGGACTAGCGGGAGAGTCGGGGAGCTGTTTTTT. As protein: CASSSRTSGRVGELFF. The full variable domain, with the rest looked up from reference TRBV3-1 and TRBJ2-2, is DTAVSQTPKYLVTQMGNDKSIKCEQNLGHDTMYWYKQDSKKFLKIMFSYNNKELIINETVPNRFSPKSPDKAHLNLHINSLELGDSAVYFCASSSRTSGRVGELFFGEGSRLTVL.

The chain combines TRBV7-9 with TRBJ2-7; 10 bases are shared with TRBD2. Germline assignment: CDR1 SEHNR and CDR2 FQNEAQ (reference sequence). The V and J ends lost 4 bases and 5 bases, in that order; junction bases with no gene match: 11. The CDR3 contains 16 residues. The CDR3 DNA is TGTGCCAGCAGCTCTAGCGGGGGATTACGCAGGAACGAGCAGTACGTC. This sequence encodes CASSSSGGLRRNEQYV.

This clonotype was counted at least ten times. The rearrangement joins TRBV5-1 to TRBJ1-2, with a weak D call TRBD1 (5 bases). V lost 0 bases, J lost 3 bases, and 9 bases lay in between. CDR1 is SGHRS, CDR2 YFSETQ, per germline. The CDR3 is 14 amino acids. CDR3 sequence (DNA): TGCGCCAGCAGCTTGGACCAGGGTGACTATGGCTACACCTTC. It codes for CASSLDQGDYGYTF.

The chain has TRBV20-1 and TRBJ2-3; 12 bases line up with TRBD1. The V gene's germline CDR1 is DFQATT and CDR2 SNEGSKA (reference sequence). V shed 0 bases and J 5 bases; nucleotides not matched to a gene: 6. The CDR3 is 16 amino acids. The CDR3 reads CSARDSGTGGGDTQYF. The CDR3 coding sequence is TGCAGTGCTAGAGATTCCGGGACAGGGGGCGGAGATACGCAGTATTTT.

V is TRBV25-1 and J is TRBJ2-1; TRBD2 agrees at 8 bases. Trimming took 5 bases from V and 8 from J; bases not matched to a gene: 11. CDR1 and CDR2 (germline): MGHDK, SYGVNS. There are 15 residues in the CDR3. CDR3: CASSISGGAFHEQFF. The CDR3, as DNA: TGTGCCAGCAGTATTTCCGGGGGGGCCTTCCATGAGCAGTTCTTC.

As for this clonotype: A read error may be the cause here, since a much bigger clone is one base away. The rearrangement uses TRBV28 and TRBJ1-5; D is ambiguous. The CDR3 length is 15 residues. V was trimmed by 2 bases and J by 2 bases, leaving 10 bases between them. CDR1 and CDR2 (germline): MDHEN, SYDVKM. In DNA form, the CDR3 reads TGTGCCAGCAGTTTAGGGCAGACTGGCAATCAGCCCCAGCATTTT. This encodes CASSLGQTGNQPQHF.

The rearrangement uses TRBV21-1 and TRBJ2-5; the table gives TRBD2 as D, unverified against the DNA. TRBV21-1 is classified as a pseudogene. The CDR3 contains 16 residues. Here the CDR3 DNA reads TGTGCCAGCAGCAAAGTTGGCCTAGCGGACCAAGAGACCCAGTACTTC. Translation gives CASSKVGLADQETQYF.

This clonotype was counted many times. The chain uses TRBV18 and TRBJ2-5; TRBD1 matches at 8 bases. Per germline, CDR1 KGHSH and CDR2 LQKENI. The CDR3 loop spans 13 amino acids. The J segment lost 9 bases and the V segment lost 0 bases, leaving 3 bases of the junction unmatched. CDR3 bases: TGTGCCAGCTCACCACCGGACAGGGTGTCCCAGTACTTC. As protein: CASSPPDRVSQYF.

The J gene is TRBJ1-4, the V gene TRBV4-2; TRBD1 aligns across 8 bases. Trimming removed 5 bases from V and 0 bases from J; junction bases left unmatched: 8. The CDR3 consists of 17 residues. The germline gives CDR1 LGHNA, CDR2 YNFKEQ. CDR3 residues: CASSESGGASTNEKLFF. The CDR3 nucleotides are TGTGCCAGCAGCGAGTCAGGGGGCGCTTCAACTAATGAAAAACTGTTTTTT.

The chain has TRBV10-3 and TRBJ1-3; a possible D gene is TRBD1 (6 bases). V was clipped by 2 bases and J by 1 base, with 15 bases between them. This CDR3 has 17 amino acids. Germline CDR1 reads ENHRY; CDR2 reads SYGVKD. The CDR3 region has the DNA TGTGCCATCAGTGAGACGACAGGAGCCCTTTCTGGAAACACCATATATTTT. This sequence encodes CAISETTGALSGNTIYF.

The chain employs TRBV5-1 and TRBJ2-1; D not resolved. This CDR3 has 15 amino acids. Germline values: CDR1 SGHRS, CDR2 YFSETQ. Trimming shortened V by 1 base and J by 0 bases, and 8 bases separated the two germline ends. CDR3 sequence (DNA): TGCGCCAGCAGCTTGTTATCTGACTCCTACAATGAGCAGTTCTTC. This sequence encodes CASSLLSDSYNEQFF.

There are a few counts of this clonotype. The V gene is TRBV20-1, the J gene TRBJ2-7; possibly TRBD2 for D (6 bases). V was cut by 2 bases and J by 4 bases, with 12 bases left in between. CDR1 is DFQATT and CDR2 is SNEGSKA in the germline V gene (reference sequence). The CDR3 has 13 residues. CDR3 protein: CSARKGLKYEQYV. DNA for the CDR3: TGCAGTGCTAGAAAGGGACTGAAATACGAGCAGTACGTC.

CDR3 amino acids: CASSVVAADTDTQYF. The CDR3 region has the DNA TGTGCCAGCAGCGTAGTGGCAGCGGACACAGATACGCAGTATTTT. This chain uses TRBV9 with TRBJ2-3; maybe TRBD2 (5 bases). The germline V and J ends were trimmed by 0 bases and 2 bases, with 10 bases remaining between them. This CDR3 spans 15 amino acids. Per the germline V gene, CDR1 is SGDLS and CDR2 is YYNGEE.

This chain joins TRBV14 and TRBJ2-5; the D call may be TRBD1 or TRBD2 (5 bases each). Per germline, CDR1 SGHDN and CDR2 FVKESK. Trimming stripped 0 bases from V and 4 bases from J, with 12 bases between. CDR3 size: 15 residues. CDR3 DNA: TGTGCCAGCAGCCAAGAATGGGGGACCGGAGAGACCCAGTACTTC. Translating gives CASSQEWGTGETQYF.

The chain links TRBV12-3 or TRBV12-4 to TRBJ1-5; 10 bases align to TRBD1. The CDR3 loop spans 15 amino acids. V was pared by 4 bases and J by 5 bases, with 5 bases of the junction left unmatched. CDR3 amino acids: CASSSGQGFHQPQHF. The CDR3 nucleotides are TGTGCCAGCAGTTCGGGACAGGGGTTCCATCAGCCCCAGCATTTT.

This clonotype was found a few times. The chain has TRBV24-1 and TRBJ2-1; 9 nucleotides match TRBD1. V trimming: 2 bases; J trimming: 10 bases; junction bases outside the gene matches: 11. The germline CDR1 and CDR2 sequences are KGHDR and SFDVKD. The CDR3 consists of 16 residues. In nucleotides, the CDR3 is TGTGCCACCAGTGATTCCCCGGGACAGGGCCGTCGGGAGCAGTTCTTC. This translates into CATSDSPGQGRREQFF.

The chain combines TRBV9 with TRBJ2-3; 7 positions agree with TRBD2. From germline, CDR1 is SGDLS and CDR2 YYNGEE. The CDR3 length is 14 residues. Trimming cost V 2 bases and J 2 bases; bases outside gene matches: 2. The CDR3 DNA is TGTGCCAGCAGCGTTAGCGGGCACACAGATACGCAGTATTTT. Protein: CASSVSGHTDTQYF.

The chain carries TRBV5-4 and TRBJ2-5, with 9 bases lining up with TRBD1. The V and J ends lost 8 bases and 5 bases, in that order; junction bases with no gene match: 7. From germline, CDR1 is SGHNT and CDR2 YYREEE (reference sequence). This CDR3 spans 13 amino acids. The CDR3 DNA sequence: TGTGCCAGATCGACCGACAGGGGGGAGACCCAGTACTTC. It specifies CARSTDRGETQYF.

On this clonotype: A much bigger clone sits one base away, suggesting this may be a read error. The chain uses TRBV24-1 and TRBJ2-1, with D unclear. The CDR3 consists of 17 residues. Germline-derived CDR1 and CDR2 are KGHDR and SFDVKD. Trimming took off 3 bases at V and 4 bases at J, with 18 bases between the two ends. In nucleotides, the CDR3 is TGTGCCACCAGTGATGCCCGAGATGTCCCTCTATACAATGAGCAGTTCTTC. Translated: CATSDARDVPLYNEQFF.

In this sample, this clonotype turned up a few times. V is TRBV14 and J is TRBJ2-3; D unclear. Germline CDR1 is SGHDN and CDR2 is FVKESK. The CDR3 consists of 13 residues. V lost 0 bases and J 4 bases, leaving 5 bases between the germline ends. The CDR3 spells CASSQETPDTQYF. CDR3 bases: TGTGCCAGCAGCCAAGAAACCCCAGATACGCAGTATTTT.